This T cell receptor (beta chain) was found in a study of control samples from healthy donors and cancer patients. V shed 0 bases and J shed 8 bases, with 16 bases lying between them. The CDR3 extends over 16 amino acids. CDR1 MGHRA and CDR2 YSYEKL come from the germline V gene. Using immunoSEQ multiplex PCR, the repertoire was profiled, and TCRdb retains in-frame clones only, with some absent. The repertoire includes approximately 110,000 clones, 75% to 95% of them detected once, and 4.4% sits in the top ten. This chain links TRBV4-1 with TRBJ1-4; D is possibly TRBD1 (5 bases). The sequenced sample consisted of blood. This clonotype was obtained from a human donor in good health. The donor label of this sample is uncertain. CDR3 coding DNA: TGCGCCAGCAGCCAAGACGGAACAGGCGGGCTCGAAAAACTGTTTTTT. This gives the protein CASSQDGTGGLEKLFF.